The rows below give T cell receptor beta chains drawn from one sample of a study of post-analysis software for immune sequencing data. TCRdb redid the calling of the PCR reads with MiXCR, one entry per CDR3 protein. The sample gives approximately 690,000 distinct CDR3 sequences, around 60% of which show up once; roughly 12% is in the top ten. Sequenced input: blood. These receptors all come from a girl between 2 and 10 years old with multiple sclerosis. Both conserved end residues are part of each CDR3. A D gene is named only where the DNA matches it firmly. Some rows have no size entry. The others give once, few or many, or a class for an expanded clone.

d_call j_call cdr3_length clone_size v_call cdr3_aa cdr3_nt
. TRBJ2-6 16 . TRBV29-1 CSVPGTPSSGANVLTF TGCAGCGTTCCCGGGACGCCTAGCTCTGGGGCCAACGTCCTGACTTTC
TRBD2 TRBJ2-3 16 many TRBV7-2 CASSLGLAGERDTQYF TGTGCCAGCAGCCTAGGACTAGCGGGAGAAAGAGATACGCAGTATTTT
. TRBJ2-5 16 few TRBV7-9 CASSYPVFRVEETQYF TGTGCCAGCAGCTACCCTGTTTTTAGGGTTGAAGAGACCCAGTACTTC
. TRBJ2-1 15 . TRBV5-1 CASSSPGTANNEQFF TGCGCCAGCAGCTCCCCCGGCACCGCCAACAATGAGCAGTTCTTC
TRBD1 TRBJ2-3 15 few TRBV10-3 CAISDVGQATDTQYF TGTGCCATCAGTGATGTCGGACAGGCCACAGATACGCAGTATTTT
. TRBJ1-2 15 once TRBV5-1 CASSPEQGIAGGYTF TGCGCCAGCAGCCCCGAACAGGGTATAGCTGGGGGCTACACCTTC
TRBD2 TRBJ2-4 16 . TRBV6-5 CASSLRSGRAKNIQYF TGTGCCAGCAGTTTGCGTAGCGGGAGGGCCAAAAACATTCAGTACTTC
TRBD1 TRBJ1-5 14 once TRBV2 CASSDPRGEQPQHF TGTGCCAGCAGTGACCCCAGGGGGGAACAGCCCCAGCATTTT
. TRBJ2-5 16 few TRBV3-1 CASSSRWETIQETQYF TGTGCCAGCAGCTCCCGGTGGGAGACGATTCAAGAGACCCAGTACTTC
. TRBJ2-5 14 . TRBV20-1 CSALLLGPGETQYF TGCAGTGCTCTTCTCTTGGGCCCGGGGGAGACCCAGTACTTC
. TRBJ1-1 13 . TRBV12-3/TRBV12-4 CASSLNPTAEAFF TGTGCCAGCAGTTTAAATCCCACGGCTGAAGCTTTCTTT
. TRBJ2-1 15 . TRBV7-8 CASSPYRAGINEQFF TGTGCCAGCAGCCCATACAGGGCAGGCATCAATGAGCAGTTCTTC
. TRBJ1-2 15 . TRBV7-2 CASSLVEAAGYGYTF TGTGCCAGCAGCTTAGTGGAAGCAGCCGGCTATGGCTACACCTTC
TRBD1 TRBJ2-4 13 . TRBV29-1 CSVGHDRGNIQYF TGCAGCGTTGGGCATGACAGGGGAAACATTCAGTACTTC
. TRBJ2-1 14 . TRBV10-2 CASGVGRVGNEQFF TGCGCCAGCGGGGTGGGCAGGGTAGGCAATGAGCAGTTCTTC
. TRBJ2-7 14 . TRBV5-5 CASSLGGVDYEQYF TGTGCCAGCAGCTTAGGGGGGGTGGACTACGAGCAGTACTTC
. TRBJ2-3 13 . TRBV10-2 CASSRESTDTQYF TGCGCCAGCAGCCGGGAGAGCACAGATACGCAGTATTTT
. TRBJ2-1 14 . TRBV5-1 CASSLDELSNEQFF TGCGCCAGCAGCTTGGATGAGTTATCGAATGAGCAGTTCTTC
. TRBJ1-6 15 . TRBV7-2 CASSLTSSYNSPLHF TGTGCCAGCAGCTTAACGAGCTCCTATAATTCACCCCTCCACTTT
. TRBJ2-1 15 few TRBV28 CASSLSDYPIHEQFF TGTGCCAGCAGCCTCTCGGACTACCCGATCCATGAGCAGTTCTTC
TRBD1 TRBJ1-5 15 . TRBV12-5 CASGLVTGSWWPQHF TGTGCTAGTGGTTTGGTGACAGGGTCTTGGTGGCCCCAGCATTTT
. TRBJ2-7 12 . TRBV6-1 CASSGHLYEQYF TGTGCCAGCAGCGGACACCTCTACGAGCAGTACTTC
. TRBJ1-1 12 . TRBV29-1 CSVGAGESEAFF TGCAGCGTTGGAGCAGGGGAGTCTGAAGCTTTCTTT
. TRBJ2-6 18 . TRBV20-1 CSASGGGGNLSGANVLTF TGCAGTGCTAGCGGCGGGGGCGGAAATCTCTCTGGGGCCAACGTCCTGACTTTC
. TRBJ2-6 16 . TRBV3-1 CASSQDRQSGANVLTF TGTGCCAGCAGCCAAGATCGGCAGTCTGGGGCCAACGTCCTGACTTTC
. TRBJ2-7 16 . TRBV5-6 CASSLAVRPNPYEQYF TGTGCCAGCAGCTTGGCCGTCAGGCCTAATCCCTACGAGCAGTACTTC
TRBD2 TRBJ2-7 13 few TRBV12-3/TRBV12-4 CASSGLGSYEQYF TGTGCCAGCAGCGGACTAGGTTCCTACGAGCAGTACTTC
. TRBJ2-3 15 . TRBV29-1 CSGRTAGPHPDTQYF TGCAGCGGCCGGACAGCGGGGCCGCATCCAGATACGCAGTATTTT
. TRBJ2-4 14 . TRBV20-1 CSAMKRTTPNIQYF TGCAGTGCTATGAAGAGAACCACCCCAAACATTCAGTACTTC
TRBD2 TRBJ2-1 16 . TRBV12-5 CASGPILAGGYNEQFF TGTGCTAGTGGGCCTATCCTAGCGGGAGGCTACAATGAGCAGTTCTTC
. TRBJ1-5 14 . TRBV5-5 CASSVRWGIGPQHF TGTGCCAGCAGTGTCAGGTGGGGGATAGGGCCCCAGCATTTT
. TRBJ1-4 16 . TRBV21-1 CASSKGTGSTSEKLFF TGTGCCAGCAGCAAAGGTACCGGGTCAACTAGTGAAAAACTGTTTTTT
TRBD1 TRBJ2-1 14 few TRBV5-1 CASSRHRGWDEQFF TGCGCCAGCAGCCGTCACAGGGGGTGGGATGAGCAGTTCTTC
TRBD2 TRBJ2-3 14 few TRBV29-1 CSVFSGGATDTQYF TGCAGCGTTTTTAGCGGGGGGGCAACAGATACGCAGTATTTT
TRBD1 TRBJ2-6 19 . TRBV7-9 CASSSSRQGASSGANVLTF TGTGCCAGCAGCTCGTCCAGACAGGGGGCGAGCTCTGGGGCCAACGTCCTGACTTTC
TRBD2 TRBJ2-1 15 . TRBV7-3 CASSSPGTRNNEQFF TGTGCCAGCAGCTCCCCCGGGACTAGAAACAATGAGCAGTTCTTC
. TRBJ1-5 15 once TRBV4-1 CASSQDSVGNQPQHF TGCGCCAGCAGCCAAGATTCAGTAGGCAATCAGCCCCAGCATTTT
. TRBJ1-2 14 . TRBV11-2 CASSPLQGRNGYTF TGTGCCAGCAGCCCACTACAGGGACGAAATGGCTACACCTTC
. TRBJ1-2 14 . TRBV19 CASSKAGRNYGYTF TGTGCCAGTAGTAAAGCAGGCCGAAACTATGGCTACACCTTC
TRBD1 TRBJ2-7 16 few TRBV10-3 CAISESGQGRVYEQYF TGTGCCATCAGTGAGTCGGGACAGGGGAGGGTCTACGAGCAGTACTTC
. TRBJ2-7 13 few TRBV12-3/TRBV12-4 CASSLGRGDEQYF TGTGCCAGCAGTTTGGGCAGGGGAGACGAGCAGTACTTC
TRBD1 TRBJ1-2 15 . TRBV6-2/TRBV6-3 CASSFLGQGHYGYTF TGTGCCAGCAGTTTCCTGGGACAGGGCCACTATGGCTACACCTTC
TRBD1 TRBJ2-4 14 many TRBV12-3/TRBV12-4 CASTKGTGVNIQYF TGTGCCAGCACCAAGGGGACAGGGGTTAACATTCAGTACTTC
. TRBJ2-7 13 . TRBV6-2/TRBV6-3 CASSYGTGGVQYF TGTGCCAGCAGTTACGGAACAGGGGGGGTTCAGTACTTC
. TRBJ2-3 15 once TRBV21-1 CASSKSERGTDTQYF TGTGCCAGCAGCAAGTCTGAGCGGGGCACAGATACGCAGTATTTT
. TRBJ1-6 12 . TRBV12-3/TRBV12-4 CASSTSGSPLHF TGTGCCAGCAGCACCTCAGGGTCACCCCTCCACTTT
. TRBJ2-1 16 . TRBV12-3/TRBV12-4 CASSVAEASRYNEQFF TGTGCCAGCAGTGTGGCGGAGGCCTCAAGATACAATGAGCAGTTCTTC
. TRBJ2-7 14 . TRBV3-1 CASSQVADSYEQYF TGTGCCAGCAGCCAAGTTGCCGACTCCTACGAGCAGTACTTC
. TRBJ2-7 11 . TRBV29-1 CSGGRVYEQYF TGCAGCGGGGGCAGGGTCTACGAGCAGTACTTC
. TRBJ2-3 14 once TRBV20-1 CSAVMTDGTDTQYF TGCAGTGCTGTCATGACTGACGGCACAGATACGCAGTATTTT